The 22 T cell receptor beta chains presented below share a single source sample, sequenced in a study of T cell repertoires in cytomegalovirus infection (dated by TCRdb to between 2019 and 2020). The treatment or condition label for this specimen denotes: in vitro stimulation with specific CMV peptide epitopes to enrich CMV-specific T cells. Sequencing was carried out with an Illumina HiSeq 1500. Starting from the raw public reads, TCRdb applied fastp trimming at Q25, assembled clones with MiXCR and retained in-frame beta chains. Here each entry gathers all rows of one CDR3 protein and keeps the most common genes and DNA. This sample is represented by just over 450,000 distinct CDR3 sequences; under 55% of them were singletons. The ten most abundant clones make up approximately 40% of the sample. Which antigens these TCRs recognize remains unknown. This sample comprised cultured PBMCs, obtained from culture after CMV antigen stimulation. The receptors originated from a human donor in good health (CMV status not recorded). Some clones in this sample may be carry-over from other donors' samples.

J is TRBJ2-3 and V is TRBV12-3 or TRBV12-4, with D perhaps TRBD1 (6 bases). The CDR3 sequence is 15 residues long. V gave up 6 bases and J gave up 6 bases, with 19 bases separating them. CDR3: CASRGDILGHDTQYF. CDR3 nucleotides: TGTGCCAGCAGGGGGGACATACTTGGGCACGATACGCAGTATTTT.

CDR3 in amino acids: CASSPGTGIWHEQYF. The CDR3 DNA is TGTGCCAGTAGTCCCGGGACAGGCATTTGGCACGAGCAGTACTTC. The chain links TRBV19 to TRBJ2-7; the match to TRBD1 covers 8 bases. Germline V gene sequence: CDR1 LNHDA, CDR2 SQIVND (reference sequence). The CDR3 loop spans 15 amino acids. Trimming removed 5 bases from V and 5 bases from J; junction bases left unmatched: 11.

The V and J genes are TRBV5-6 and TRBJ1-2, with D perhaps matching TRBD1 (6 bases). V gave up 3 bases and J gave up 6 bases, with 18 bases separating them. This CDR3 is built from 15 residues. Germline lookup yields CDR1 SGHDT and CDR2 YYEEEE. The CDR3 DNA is TGTGCCAGCAGCTCGGTCTGGGGGGGCCACGATGGCTACACCTTC. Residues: CASSSVWGGHDGYTF.

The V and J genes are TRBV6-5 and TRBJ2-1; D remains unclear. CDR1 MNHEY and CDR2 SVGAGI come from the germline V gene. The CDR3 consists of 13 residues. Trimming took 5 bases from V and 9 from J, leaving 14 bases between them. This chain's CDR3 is CASSPDSPLEQFF. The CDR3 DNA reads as TGTGCCAGCAGTCCCGACTCTCCCCTTGAGCAGTTCTTC.

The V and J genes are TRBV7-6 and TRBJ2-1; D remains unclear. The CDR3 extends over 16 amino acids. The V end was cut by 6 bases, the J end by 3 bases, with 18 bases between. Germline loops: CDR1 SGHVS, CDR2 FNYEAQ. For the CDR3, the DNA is TGTGCCAGCAGGCCCCTAGGGCAGGTGGGCTACAATGAGCAGTTCTTC. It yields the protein CASRPLGQVGYNEQFF.

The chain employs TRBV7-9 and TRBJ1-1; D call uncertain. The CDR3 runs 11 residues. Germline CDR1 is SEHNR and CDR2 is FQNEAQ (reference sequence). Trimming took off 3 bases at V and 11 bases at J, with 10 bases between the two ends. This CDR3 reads CASSFGPGAFF. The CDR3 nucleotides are TGTGCCAGCAGCTTTGGACCTGGTGCTTTCTTT.

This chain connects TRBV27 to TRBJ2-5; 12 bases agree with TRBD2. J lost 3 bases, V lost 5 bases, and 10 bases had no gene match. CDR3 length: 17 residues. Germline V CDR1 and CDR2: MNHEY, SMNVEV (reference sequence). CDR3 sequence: CASSPTWTSGAKETQYF. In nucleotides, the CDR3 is TGTGCCAGCAGTCCGACCTGGACTAGCGGGGCTAAAGAGACCCAGTACTTC.

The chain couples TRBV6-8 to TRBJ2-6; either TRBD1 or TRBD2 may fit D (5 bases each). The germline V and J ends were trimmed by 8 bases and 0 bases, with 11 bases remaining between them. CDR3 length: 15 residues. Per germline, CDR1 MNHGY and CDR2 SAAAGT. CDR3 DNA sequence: TGTGCCAGCCCCGGGGACCTCTCTGGGGCCAACGTCCTGACTTTC. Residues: CASPGDLSGANVLTF.

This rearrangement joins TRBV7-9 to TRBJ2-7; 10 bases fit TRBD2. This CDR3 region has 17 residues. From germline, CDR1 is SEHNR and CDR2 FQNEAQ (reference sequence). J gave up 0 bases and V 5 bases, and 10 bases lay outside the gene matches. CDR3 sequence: CASSPARLAGNSYEQYF. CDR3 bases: TGTGCCAGCAGCCCCGCCAGACTAGCGGGCAACTCCTACGAGCAGTACTTC.

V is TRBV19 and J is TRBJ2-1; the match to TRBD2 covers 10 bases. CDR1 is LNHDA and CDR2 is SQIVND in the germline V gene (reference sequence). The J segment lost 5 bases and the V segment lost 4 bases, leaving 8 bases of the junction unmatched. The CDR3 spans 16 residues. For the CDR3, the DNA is TGTGCCAGTAGTACAGGACTAGCGGTCCCTGACAATGAGCAGTTCTTC. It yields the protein CASSTGLAVPDNEQFF.

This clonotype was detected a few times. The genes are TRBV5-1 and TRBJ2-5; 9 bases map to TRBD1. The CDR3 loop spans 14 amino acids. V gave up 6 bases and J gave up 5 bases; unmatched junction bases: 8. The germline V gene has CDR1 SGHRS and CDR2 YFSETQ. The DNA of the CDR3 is TGCGCCAGCACCATCACAGGGACAGGGGAGACCCAGTACTTC. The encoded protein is CASTITGTGETQYF.

The CDR3 DNA sequence: TGTGCCAGCAGTAGGGGAGAGCAGTACTTC. It codes for CASSRGEQYF. The chain carries TRBV2 and TRBJ2-7, with D maybe TRBD1 (5 bases). The germline CDR1 and CDR2 sequences are SNHLY and FYNNEI. The V and J ends lost 5 bases and 7 bases respectively, with 6 bases between them. This CDR3 region has 10 residues.

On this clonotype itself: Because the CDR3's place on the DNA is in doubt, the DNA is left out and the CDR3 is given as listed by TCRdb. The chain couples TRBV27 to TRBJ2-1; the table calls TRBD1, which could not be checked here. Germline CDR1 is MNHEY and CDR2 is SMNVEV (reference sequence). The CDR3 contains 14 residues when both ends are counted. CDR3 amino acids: CASSLFGRGNLWFF.

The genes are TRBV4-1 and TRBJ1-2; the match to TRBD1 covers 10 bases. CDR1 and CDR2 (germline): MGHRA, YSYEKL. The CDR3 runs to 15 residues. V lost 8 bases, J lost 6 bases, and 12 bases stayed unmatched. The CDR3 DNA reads TGCGCCAGCGGAAAAATCCAAGGGACAGGGGATGGCTACACCTTC. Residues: CASGKIQGTGDGYTF.

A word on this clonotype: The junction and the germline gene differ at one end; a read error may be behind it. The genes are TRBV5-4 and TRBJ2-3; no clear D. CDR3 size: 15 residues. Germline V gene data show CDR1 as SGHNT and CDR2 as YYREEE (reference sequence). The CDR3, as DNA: TGTGCCAGCGGCTTGAGTCCCGTTGGCACAGATACGCAGTATTTT. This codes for CASGLSPVGTDTQYF.

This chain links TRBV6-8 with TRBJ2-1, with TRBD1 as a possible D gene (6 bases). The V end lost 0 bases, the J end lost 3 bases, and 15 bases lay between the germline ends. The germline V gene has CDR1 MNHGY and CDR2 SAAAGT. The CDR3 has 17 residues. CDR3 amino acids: CASSYSWAGELYNEQFF. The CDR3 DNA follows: TGTGCCAGCAGTTACTCGTGGGCAGGGGAACTCTACAATGAGCAGTTCTTC.

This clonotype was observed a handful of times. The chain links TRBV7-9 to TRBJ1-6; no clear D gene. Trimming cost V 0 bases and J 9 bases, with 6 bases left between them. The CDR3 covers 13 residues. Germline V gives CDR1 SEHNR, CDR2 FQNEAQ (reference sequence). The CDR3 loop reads CASSLAKSSPLHF. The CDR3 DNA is TGTGCCAGCAGCTTAGCGAAGAGTTCACCCCTCCACTTT.

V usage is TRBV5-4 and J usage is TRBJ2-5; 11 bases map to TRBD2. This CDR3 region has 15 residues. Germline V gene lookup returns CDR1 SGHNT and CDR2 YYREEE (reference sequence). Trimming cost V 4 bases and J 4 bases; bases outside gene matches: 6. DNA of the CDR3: TGTGCCAGCAGCCCATGGACTAGCGGGCGAGAGACCCAGTACTTC. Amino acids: CASSPWTSGRETQYF.

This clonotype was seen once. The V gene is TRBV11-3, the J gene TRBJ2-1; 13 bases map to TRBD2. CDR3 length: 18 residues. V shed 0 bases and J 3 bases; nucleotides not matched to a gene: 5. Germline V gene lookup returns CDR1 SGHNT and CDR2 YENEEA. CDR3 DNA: TGTGCCAGCAGCTTAGATACTAGCGGGGGGGCCGGCTACAATGAGCAGTTCTTC. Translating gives CASSLDTSGGAGYNEQFF.

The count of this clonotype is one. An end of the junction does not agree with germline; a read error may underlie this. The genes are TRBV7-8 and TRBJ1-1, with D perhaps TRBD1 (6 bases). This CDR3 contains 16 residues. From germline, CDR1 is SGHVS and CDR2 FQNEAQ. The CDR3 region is CASSGREGGLNTEAYF. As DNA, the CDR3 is TGTGCCAGCAGCGGGAGGGAGGGGGGACTGAACACTGAAGCTTACTTT.

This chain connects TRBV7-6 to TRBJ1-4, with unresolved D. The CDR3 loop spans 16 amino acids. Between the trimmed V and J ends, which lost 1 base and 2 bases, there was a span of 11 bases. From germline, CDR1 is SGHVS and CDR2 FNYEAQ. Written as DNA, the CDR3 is TGTGCCAGCAGCTTAGTTCGGACTGGGACTAATGAAAAACTGTTTTTT. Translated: CASSLVRTGTNEKLFF.

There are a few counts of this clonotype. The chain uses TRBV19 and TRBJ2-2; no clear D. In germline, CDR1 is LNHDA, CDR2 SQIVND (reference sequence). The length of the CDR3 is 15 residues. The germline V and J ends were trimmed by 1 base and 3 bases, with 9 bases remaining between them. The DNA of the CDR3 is TGTGCCAGTAGTATAGCACACTTGGACACCGGGGAGCTGTTTTTT. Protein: CASSIAHLDTGELFF. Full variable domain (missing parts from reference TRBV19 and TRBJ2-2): DGGITQSPKYLFRKEGQNVTLSCEQNLNHDAMYWYRQDPGQGLRLIYYSQIVNDFQKGDIAEGYSVSREKKESFPLTVTSAQKNPTAFYLCASSIAHLDTGELFFGEGSRLTVL.